This T cell receptor beta chain was observed in a study of shared clonotypes between healthy human individuals. On this clone: The antigen is undetermined.

Genomic DNA belonging to each subset was distributed in equal measure over several immunoSEQ plates. Libraries were prepared by immunoSEQ multiplex PCR; TCRdb keeps only in-frame clonotypes and omits some of them. This sample has around 2.1 million clones, with about 92% found just once. The germline V and J ends were trimmed by 1 base and 3 bases, with 16 bases remaining between them. The CDR3 spans 16 residues. The germline gives CDR1 SGHDN, CDR2 FVKESK. Naive CD8 cells lacked CD45RO, underwent positive selection for CCR7 and left out terminally differentiated effector memory CD45RA+ cells. General study points: Clonotypes which were not shared had lower generation probabilities than clonotypes that all four donors shared.

The receptor was derived from a man aged 18-30 years in good health. Some clones in this sample may be carry-over from other donors' samples. The specimen sequenced was naive CD8+ T cells from PBMCs. The V and J genes are TRBV14 and TRBJ2-7; tentatively, D is TRBD2 (6 bases). Here the CDR3 reads CASSQAPWGENYEQYF. The CDR3 nucleotides are TGTGCCAGCAGCCAAGCACCCTGGGGGGAGAACTACGAGCAGTACTTC.